The sequence of this TCR beta chain was determined in a study of cytomegalovirus exposure and HLA in healthy donors. General study findings and limits: What a later analysis reportedly showed was that an Asian-associated ancestry cluster had fewer N-insertions than the roughly 670-donor mean. Within a later analysis, the majority of CMV-associated TCR beta chains appeared HLA-restricted.

Comments on this clone: Its antigen is undetermined.

In the PCR, 60 Vbeta and 13 Jbeta primers were used. Profiled with immunoSEQ multiplex PCR; TCRdb holds only in-frame clones, not every one. Here the sample spans more than 55,000 clones, 65% to 75% being singletons. Regarding donors, all were healthy bone marrow donors. Germline V gene lookup returns CDR1 MGHRA and CDR2 YSYEKL. The CDR3 length is 15 residues. Trimming left V 3 bases short and J 3 bases short, with 14 bases between. The sample was PBMCs. This receptor was taken from a woman aged 60-75 years in good health and CMV-seropositive. This sequence joins TRBV4-1 and TRBJ1-1; D perhaps matches TRBD1 (6 bases). The CDR3 sequence: CASSQFIRGDTEAFF. For the CDR3, the DNA is TGCGCCAGCAGCCAGTTCATCAGGGGAGACACTGAAGCTTTCTTT.